Shown below are 27 T cell receptor beta chains from a single sample sequenced in a study of cytomegalovirus exposure and HLA in healthy donors. PCR used 60 Vbeta primers and 13 Jbeta primers. Assay: immunoSEQ multiplex PCR; the TCRdb copy retains only in-frame clones and omits some. The data show about 110,000 clones, with roughly 70% seen just once and about 11% held by the top ten. Sequencing used PBMCs. The receptors were gathered from a middle-aged man in good health and CMV-seropositive.

The rearrangement links TRBV6-5 to TRBJ2-7; no firm D call. This CDR3 is built from 13 residues. Trimming removed 6 bases at V and 2 bases at J, with 11 bases between. Germline lookup yields CDR1 MNHEY and CDR2 SVGAGI. The CDR3, as DNA: TGTGCCAGCAGCCTATCCGGTCCCTACGAGCAGTACTTC. Translated: CASSLSGPYEQYF.

This rearrangement joins TRBV7-9 to TRBJ2-3; D call uncertain. Per germline, CDR1 SEHNR and CDR2 FQNEAQ (reference sequence). The CDR3 is made up of 18 amino acids. Trimming removed 2 bases at V and 0 bases at J, with 18 bases between. The CDR3: CASSLIQILSFSTDTQYF. The DNA of the CDR3 is TGTGCCAGCAGCTTAATACAGATCCTTTCATTTAGCACAGATACGCAGTATTTT.

The chain employs TRBV4-1 and TRBJ2-7, with D perhaps TRBD2 (5 bases). The CDR3 covers 15 residues. CDR1 and CDR2 (germline): MGHRA, YSYEKL. V was trimmed by 3 bases and J by 1 base, leaving 13 bases between them. The CDR3 here is CASSQNGLVSYEQYF. The CDR3 DNA reads TGCGCCAGCAGCCAGAACGGACTTGTTTCCTACGAGCAGTACTTC.

The DNA of the CDR3 is TGTGCCAGCAGTTTTACTAGCGGGCAAGAGACCCAGTACTTC. It yields the protein CASSFTSGQETQYF. The V call is TRBV6-5, the J call TRBJ2-5; 9 bases are a match to TRBD2. CDR3 length: 14 residues. The V gene's germline CDR1 is MNHEY and CDR2 SVGAGI. The junction had 2 bases not matched to a gene; V was cut back by 4 bases and J by 2 bases.

The chain recombines TRBV2 with TRBJ2-7; 8 nucleotides align to TRBD1. V gave up 7 bases and J gave up 7 bases; unmatched junction bases: 15. Germline CDR1 SNHLY, CDR2 FYNNEI. This CDR3 region has 15 residues. CDR3 DNA sequence: TGTGCCAGCATTAGCAGGGGGACAGGTCAGGCGGAGCAGTACTTC. This encodes CASISRGTGQAEQYF.

The chain links TRBV30 to TRBJ1-4; D unclear. Trimming shortened V by 1 base and J by 0 bases, and 6 bases separated the two germline ends. CDR3 size: 14 residues. Germline lookup yields CDR1 GTSNPN and CDR2 SVGIG (reference sequence). The DNA of the CDR3 is TGTGCCTGGAGTGAACAGACAACTAATGAAAAACTGTTTTTT. It translates to CAWSEQTTNEKLFF.

The chain employs TRBV11-1 and TRBJ2-5, with D tentatively TRBD1 (6 bases). The germline V gene encodes CDR1 SGHAT and CDR2 FQDESV (reference sequence). This CDR3 has 16 amino acids. Between the trimmed V and J ends, which lost 1 base and 7 bases, there was a span of 19 bases. In DNA form, the CDR3 reads TGTGCCAGCAGCTTAGTACAGAGGCCAGGGGCGGGGACCCAGTACTTC. As protein: CASSLVQRPGAGTQYF. The whole variable domain, remainder taken from reference TRBV11-1 and TRBJ2-5, is EAEVAQSPRYKITEKSQAVAFWCDPISGHATLYWYRQILGQGPELLVQFQDESVVDDSQLPKDRFSAERLKGVDSTLKIQPAELGDSAMYLCASSLVQRPGAGTQYFGPGTRLLVL.

J is TRBJ2-5 and V is TRBV27, with D uncertain. The germline CDR1 and CDR2 sequences are MNHEY and SMNVEV (reference sequence). Trimming took 5 bases from V and 4 from J, leaving 11 bases between them. The CDR3 loop spans 13 amino acids. CDR3 nucleotide sequence: TGTGCCAGCAGTGACAATTACGGAGAGACCCAGTACTTC. Its translation is CASSDNYGETQYF.

V is TRBV6-1 and J is TRBJ2-3; no firm D call. The CDR3 sequence is 14 residues long. V dropped 6 bases and J dropped 0 bases, with 10 bases sitting between them. CDR1 and CDR2 from the germline V gene are MNHNS and SASEGT. The CDR3 DNA is TGTGCCAGCAGCGCCCTAGTTAGCACAGATACGCAGTATTTT. The encoded protein is CASSALVSTDTQYF.

This rearrangement joins TRBV30 to TRBJ2-1; no clear D. CDR1 and CDR2 (germline): GTSNPN, SVGIG (reference sequence). Trimming shortened V by 4 bases and J by 4 bases, and 14 bases separated the two germline ends. The CDR3 has 14 residues. Written as DNA, the CDR3 is TGTGCCTGGACGGGTCAACAATTATACAATGAGCAGTTCTTC. It yields the protein CAWTGQQLYNEQFF. The full variable domain, in which reference TRBV30 and TRBJ2-1 provide the parts outside the CDR3, is SQTIHQWPATLVQPVGSPLSLECTVEGTSNPNLYWYRQAAGRGLQLLFYSVGIGQISSEVPQNLSASRPQDRQFILSSKKLLLSDSGFYLCAWTGQQLYNEQFFGPGTRLTVL.

This clone was observed a single time. The V call is TRBV5-1, the J call TRBJ1-5, with a possible D match to TRBD1 (6 bases). Germline V CDR1 and CDR2: SGHRS, YFSETQ. CDR3 length: 14 residues. V dropped 2 bases and J dropped 6 bases, with 12 bases sitting between them. DNA for the CDR3: TGCGCCAGCAGCTTTACAGGGTTAGGTCAGCCCCAGCATTTT. It specifies CASSFTGLGQPQHF.

The chain is built from TRBV29-1 and TRBJ2-7; D possibly corresponds to TRBD1 (6 bases). Trimming cost V 4 bases and J 4 bases, with 17 bases left between them. Germline V gives CDR1 SQVTM, CDR2 ANQGSEA. The CDR3 has 14 amino acids. The CDR3 nucleotides read TGCAGCGTTGCCCCGGGACAAATCTTATACGAGCAGTACTTC. It specifies CSVAPGQILYEQYF.

V and J are TRBV19 and TRBJ2-3, with D possibly matching TRBD2 (6 bases). Germline CDR1 reads LNHDA; CDR2 reads SQIVND (reference sequence). Trimming removed 5 bases at V and 4 bases at J, with 16 bases between. The CDR3 has 15 amino acids. The CDR3 spells CASSPSGSRADTQYF. The CDR3 bases are TGTGCCAGTAGTCCCTCCGGGAGCCGAGCAGATACGCAGTATTTT.

The J gene is TRBJ2-1, the V gene TRBV7-9; TRBD2 matches at 12 bases. Germline-derived CDR1 and CDR2 are SEHNR and FQNEAQ (reference sequence). J lost 7 bases, V lost 5 bases, and 6 bases had no gene match. The CDR3 consists of 15 residues. This CDR3 is CASSQTSGRRNEQFF. The CDR3 DNA reads as TGTGCCAGCAGCCAGACTAGCGGGAGAAGAAATGAGCAGTTCTTC.

The chain recombines TRBV6-5 with TRBJ2-3; 7 nucleotides align to TRBD2. Losses at the gene ends were 0 bases for V and 4 bases for J; bases not matched to a gene: 4. Germline assignment: CDR1 MNHEY and CDR2 SVGAGI. The CDR3 runs to 15 residues. CDR3: CASSYSAGASDTQYF. CDR3 nucleotides: TGTGCCAGCAGTTACTCTGCGGGAGCATCAGATACGCAGTATTTT.

The chain couples TRBV14 to TRBJ2-2, with TRBD1 as a possible D gene (6 bases). Germline CDR1 reads SGHDN; CDR2 reads FVKESK. Trimming removed 1 base at V and 5 bases at J, with 17 bases between. The CDR3 has 17 residues. CDR3 nucleotide sequence: TGTGCCAGCAGCCAAGCCCGGGCAGGGGCAGGGACCGGGGAGCTGTTTTTT. Its protein is CASSQARAGAGTGELFF.

This chain joins TRBV2 and TRBJ2-3; 10 bases fit TRBD2. The germline V gene has CDR1 SNHLY and CDR2 FYNNEI. The trim removed 6 bases at V and 2 bases at J, leaving 8 bases unmatched. This CDR3 region has 16 residues. The CDR3 protein is CASSNGLADSTDTQYF. CDR3 nucleotides: TGTGCCAGCAGCAACGGACTAGCGGATTCCACAGATACGCAGTATTTT. The full variable domain, rest sourced from reference TRBV2 and TRBJ2-3, is EPEVTQTPSHQVTQMGQEVILRCVPISNHLYFYWYRQILGQKVEFLVSFYNNEISEKSEIFDDQFSVERPDGSNFTLKIRSTKLEDSAMYFCASSNGLADSTDTQYFGPGTRLTVL.

The chain joins TRBV7-8 to TRBJ2-7; 12 bases align to TRBD2. The CDR3 covers 15 residues. The germline V gene encodes CDR1 SGHVS and CDR2 FQNEAQ. After removal of 5 bases from V and 3 bases from J, the junction contained 5 bases not matched to a gene. This chain's CDR3 is CASSPKTSGSYEQYF. CDR3 DNA sequence: TGTGCCAGCAGCCCCAAGACTAGCGGGAGCTACGAGCAGTACTTC. The complete variable domain, with remaining parts taken from reference TRBV7-8 and TRBJ2-7, reads GAGVSQSPRYKVAKRGQDVALRCDPISGHVSLFWYQQALGQGPEFLTYFQNEAQLDKSGLPSDRFFAERPEGSVSTLKIQRTQQEDSAVYLCASSPKTSGSYEQYFGPGTRLTVT.

The chain is built from TRBV5-1 and TRBJ1-1; 9 positions match TRBD1. The V and J ends lost 3 bases and 4 bases, in that order; junction bases with no gene match: 4. Per germline, CDR1 SGHRS and CDR2 YFSETQ. This CDR3 has 14 amino acids. CDR3: CASSWDRVSTEAFF. CDR3 nucleotide sequence: TGCGCCAGCAGCTGGGACAGGGTGAGCACTGAAGCTTTCTTT.

This clone was counted between two and nine times. The V call is TRBV14, the J call TRBJ1-2; D gene ambiguous. The V end was cut by 5 bases, the J end by 3 bases, with 19 bases between. CDR3 length: 16 residues. Looked up from germline, CDR1 is SGHDN and CDR2 is FVKESK. The CDR3 region has the DNA TGTGCCAGCAGCTATAAAGGAGGAGGGTGGGACTATGGCTACACCTTC. It specifies CASSYKGGGWDYGYTF.

The chain couples TRBV10-3 to TRBJ1-2, with 8 bases lining up with TRBD1. CDR1 is ENHRY and CDR2 is SYGVKD in the germline V gene. CDR3 length: 15 amino acids. Germline trimming cut 4 bases from V and 8 bases from J; bases unmatched to any gene: 12. CDR3 bases: TGTGCCATCAGTGGGCCGTCGACAGGGGAGAGAGGCTACACCTTC. This gives the protein CAISGPSTGERGYTF.

This chain uses TRBV6-5 with TRBJ1-4; 7 bases line up with TRBD1. The CDR3 contains 16 residues. Germline assignment: CDR1 MNHEY and CDR2 SVGAGI. V trimming: 0 bases; J trimming: 5 bases; junction bases outside the gene matches: 6. The CDR3 here is CASSYSAGGNNEKLFF. The DNA for the CDR3 is TGTGCCAGCAGTTACTCTGCAGGGGGAAACAATGAAAAACTGTTTTTT.

CDR3 sequence (DNA): TGTGCCAGCAGCTTAGCCGGGTCTTCTGAAGCTTTCTTT. Translating it yields CASSLAGSSEAFF. The V call is TRBV7-9, the J call TRBJ1-1, with D hard to call. Trimming stripped 0 bases from V and 6 bases from J, with 8 bases between. Germline V gene sequence: CDR1 SEHNR, CDR2 FQNEAQ (reference sequence). There are 13 residues in the CDR3.

V usage is TRBV10-3 and J usage is TRBJ2-2, with a tentative D call TRBD1 (6 bases). The V end was cut by 0 bases, the J end by 7 bases, with 12 bases between. This CDR3 is 15 amino acids long. CDR1 is ENHRY, CDR2 SYGVKD, per germline. CDR3 coding DNA: TGTGCCATCAGTGAGTCATCAGGGGTCGGCGGGGAGCTGTTTTTT. As protein: CAISESSGVGGELFF.

This clone was detected only a few times. J is TRBJ2-3 and V is TRBV28; maybe TRBD2 (6 bases). V was cut by 5 bases and J by 0 bases, with 15 bases left in between. The CDR3 has 16 residues. Germline V gene lookup returns CDR1 MDHEN and CDR2 SYDVKM. CDR3 sequence (DNA): TGTGCCAGCAGTCCTGTCGGGAGTCCTAGCACAGATACGCAGTATTTT. Translation: CASSPVGSPSTDTQYF.

The chain is built from TRBV4-3 and TRBJ2-3; possibly TRBD1 for D (5 bases). The germline V gene encodes CDR1 LGHNA and CDR2 YSLEER. V shed 1 base and J shed 3 bases, with 14 bases lying between them. This CDR3 is 16 amino acids long. The CDR3 here is CASSQGMAGKTDTQYF. The CDR3 coding sequence is TGCGCCAGCAGCCAAGGTATGGCAGGGAAAACAGATACGCAGTATTTT.

The V and J genes are TRBV28 and TRBJ1-2, with D possibly being TRBD1 (5 bases). Trimming shortened V by 6 bases and J by 4 bases, and 12 bases separated the two germline ends. This CDR3 is 13 amino acids long. Germline assignment: CDR1 MDHEN and CDR2 SYDVKM. The CDR3 protein is CASSLLGAYGYTF. For the CDR3, the DNA is TGTGCCAGCAGCCTTCTTGGGGCCTATGGCTACACCTTC.